The 32 T cell receptor beta chains reported below all come from one sample, sequenced in a study of vaccination and CD4 T cells after COVID-19. TCRdb passed the PCR reads through MiXCR, listing each CDR3 protein once. This sample has 30,000 or so distinct CDR3 sequences, with more than 40% found just once. The time point was: late sampling 161 to 241 days after vaccination in three convalescent patients. The sample here was CD4+ T cells from blood, taken about 7 months after SARS-CoV-2 vaccination. Every receptor here comes from a human donor who had recovered from COVID-19.

V usage is TRBV10-1 and J usage is TRBJ1-1, with D perhaps TRBD1 (5 bases). The CDR3 extends over 13 amino acids. Trimming cost V 10 bases and J 5 bases, with 17 bases left between them. The germline V gene encodes CDR1 WNHNN and CDR2 SYGVQD (reference sequence). The CDR3 bases are TGCGCCACCAGCGGGGCTATGGGTACTGAAGCTTTCTTT. Translated, it gives CATSGAMGTEAFF.

The sample holds a few counts of this clonotype. Written as DNA, the CDR3 is TGCGCCAGCAGCTTGCAGGGGTCGATATCAGGCAATGAGCAGTTCTTC. This gives the protein CASSLQGSISGNEQFF. This chain uses TRBV5-1 with TRBJ2-1; D may be TRBD1 (6 bases). V dropped 1 base and J dropped 6 bases, with 17 bases sitting between them. The CDR3 has 16 residues. The germline CDR1 and CDR2 sequences are SGHRS and YFSETQ. The full variable domain, rest sourced from reference TRBV5-1 and TRBJ2-1, is KAGVTQTPRYLIKTRGQQVTLSCSPISGHRSVSWYQQTPGQGLQFLFEYFSETQRNKGNFPGRFSGRQFSNSRSEMNVSTLELGDSALYLCASSLQGSISGNEQFFGPGTRLTVL.

The rearrangement joins TRBV20-1 to TRBJ1-2; D is undetermined. Trimming took 3 bases from V and 0 from J, leaving 5 bases between them. Germline values: CDR1 DFQATT, CDR2 SNEGSKA (reference sequence). The CDR3 contains 12 residues. The CDR3 loop reads CSASVANYGYTF. CDR3 nucleotides: TGCAGTGCTAGCGTAGCTAACTATGGCTACACCTTC.

The chain recombines TRBV6-2 or TRBV6-3 with TRBJ2-6; weak D call: TRBD1 (6 bases). The CDR3 consists of 15 residues. V gave up 8 bases and J gave up 1 base, with 12 bases separating them. Germline values: CDR1 MNHEY, CDR2 SVGEGT. The CDR3 here is CASYEGGSGANVLTF. Written as DNA, the CDR3 is TGTGCCAGCTACGAAGGGGGTTCTGGGGCCAACGTCCTGACTTTC.

The CDR3 coding sequence is TGCAGTGCGCTCAGTGTGGGGACCCCCAATTCACCCCTCCACTTT. Its translation is CSALSVGTPNSPLHF. V usage is TRBV20-1 and J usage is TRBJ1-6, with a weak D call TRBD1 (5 bases). Trimming pared 6 bases from V and 7 bases from J, leaving 19 bases between. The CDR3 is made up of 15 amino acids. CDR1 is DFQATT, CDR2 SNEGSKA, per germline (reference sequence).

The table lists this clonotype with a few counts. This sequence joins TRBV6-1 and TRBJ2-7; tentative D call: TRBD2 (6 bases). In germline, CDR1 is MNHNS, CDR2 SASEGT. Between the trimmed V and J ends, which lost 2 bases and 4 bases, there was a span of 18 bases. The CDR3 covers 16 residues. The CDR3 DNA is TGTGCCAGCAGTGAATTCCCCCTCACGACTAGATACGAGCAGTACTTC. Translated: CASSEFPLTTRYEQYF.

This clonotype appeared a few times. This chain links TRBV7-9 with TRBJ2-5; a possible D gene is TRBD1 (6 bases). Trimming took 5 bases from V and 7 from J, leaving 11 bases between them. The CDR3 contains 12 residues. The germline CDR1 and CDR2 sequences are SEHNR and FQNEAQ (reference sequence). The CDR3 loop is CASSPEGGTQYF. CDR3 DNA sequence: TGTGCCAGCAGCCCAGAAGGGGGGACCCAGTACTTC. Using reference TRBV7-9 and TRBJ2-5 for the parts outside the CDR3, the full variable domain is DTGVSQNPRHKITKRGQNVTFRCDPISEHNRLYWYRQTLGQGPEFLTYFQNEAQLEKSRLLSDRFSAERPKGSFSTLEIQRTEQGDSAMYLCASSPEGGTQYFGPGTRLLVL.

The chain couples TRBV20-1 to TRBJ1-1; TRBD1 aligns across 12 bases. The length of the CDR3 is 16 residues. Trimming at V came to 1 base and at J to 3 bases, leaving 6 bases not matched to a gene. Germline V gene sequence: CDR1 DFQATT, CDR2 SNEGSKA (reference sequence). The CDR3 loop reads CSARGPGTGGHTEAFF. CDR3 bases: TGCAGTGCTAGAGGTCCCGGGACAGGGGGCCACACTGAAGCTTTCTTT.

This rearrangement joins TRBV7-6 to TRBJ2-3; no clear D gene. V lost 1 base, J lost 0 bases, and 5 bases lay in between. This CDR3 comprises 14 residues. The germline V gene encodes CDR1 SGHVS and CDR2 FNYEAQ. The CDR3 sequence is CASSLVGSTDTQYF. The CDR3 nucleotides read TGTGCCAGCAGCTTAGTGGGCAGCACAGATACGCAGTATTTT.

As DNA, the CDR3 is TGTGCCAGTAGAAACAGTTTCGGCTACACCTTC. It specifies CASRNSFGYTF. The V gene is TRBV19, the J gene TRBJ1-2; D unclear. V lost 6 bases and J 8 bases, leaving 10 bases between the germline ends. The CDR3 is made up of 11 amino acids. Germline V gene lookup returns CDR1 LNHDA and CDR2 SQIVND (reference sequence). Based on the CDR3 plus reference TRBV19 and TRBJ1-2, the full variable domain is DGGITQSPKYLFRKEGQNVTLSCEQNLNHDAMYWYRQDPGQGLRLIYYSQIVNDFQKGDIAEGYSVSREKKESFPLTVTSAQKNPTAFYLCASRNSFGYTFGSGTRLTVV.

The J gene is TRBJ2-7, the V gene TRBV5-1, with a possible D match to TRBD2 (7 bases). V was cut by 7 bases and J by 1 base, with 15 bases left in between. From germline, CDR1 is SGHRS and CDR2 YFSETQ. The CDR3 runs to 14 residues. CDR3 bases: TGCGCCAGCGGGAGGGGGGGCGATTCCTACGAGCAGTACTTC. Encoded protein: CASGRGGDSYEQYF.

The chain recombines TRBV20-1 with TRBJ2-1, with 8 bases fitting TRBD2. This CDR3 is built from 14 residues. CDR1 and CDR2 from the germline V gene are DFQATT and SNEGSKA (reference sequence). The V segment lost 6 bases and the J segment 1 base; nucleotides outside the gene matches: 5. CDR3 in amino acids: CSANAGGSYNEQFF. DNA of the CDR3: TGCAGTGCCAACGCGGGAGGATCCTACAATGAGCAGTTCTTC.

The chain couples TRBV21-1 to TRBJ2-3; TRBD2 is the table's D call, not checked against the DNA. TRBV21-1 counts as a pseudogene. This CDR3 spans 16 amino acids. The CDR3 region is CASSPSTTPNTDTQYF. In nucleotides, the CDR3 is TGTGCCAGCAGCCCGTCGACTACACCAAACACAGATACGCAGTATTTT.

V is TRBV5-1 and J is TRBJ2-3; TRBD1 aligns across 10 bases. The CDR3 runs 15 residues. Trimming cost V 2 bases and J 4 bases; bases outside gene matches: 4. Germline V CDR1 and CDR2: SGHRS, YFSETQ. The CDR3 DNA reads TGCGCCAGCAGCTTCGGGACAGGGGTGGCAGATACGCAGTATTTT. Translated: CASSFGTGVADTQYF.

In its sample, this clonotype was seen a few times. The chain combines TRBV24-1 with TRBJ2-1; the D gene is possibly TRBD1 (5 bases). Germline V CDR1 and CDR2: KGHDR, SFDVKD. The CDR3 runs to 18 residues. The V and J ends lost 0 bases and 0 bases respectively, with 14 bases between them. The CDR3 sequence: CATSDLVAADSSYNEQFF. The CDR3, as DNA: TGTGCCACCAGTGATTTGGTCGCAGCCGACAGCTCCTACAATGAGCAGTTCTTC.

This clonotype was seen a handful of times. This chain connects TRBV27 to TRBJ2-1; weak D call: TRBD2 (6 bases). CDR3 length: 14 amino acids. CDR1 MNHEY and CDR2 SMNVEV come from the germline V gene (reference sequence). Between the trimmed V and J ends, which lost 6 bases and 5 bases, there was a span of 14 bases. Here the CDR3 reads CASRPGTVHNEQFF. CDR3 nucleotides: TGTGCCAGCAGACCCGGGACTGTACACAATGAGCAGTTCTTC.

The chain joins TRBV7-3 to TRBJ2-5, with a possible D match to TRBD1 (6 bases). With 0 bases removed from V and 3 bases from J, the gap between germline ends came to 11 bases. The CDR3 spans 15 residues. Per the germline V gene, CDR1 is SGHTA and CDR2 is FQGTGA. The CDR3 protein is CASSLTATGEETQYF. In DNA form, the CDR3 reads TGTGCCAGCAGCTTAACGGCGACAGGAGAAGAGACCCAGTACTTC.

The chain combines TRBV27 with TRBJ1-2, with D possibly being TRBD1 (5 bases). CDR1 and CDR2 from the germline V gene are MNHEY and SMNVEV (reference sequence). Trimming stripped 0 bases from V and 8 bases from J, with 16 bases between. This CDR3 is 15 amino acids long. The CDR3 sequence is CASSLSGTAREGYTF. As DNA, the CDR3 is TGTGCCAGCAGTTTATCGGGGACTGCTCGGGAAGGCTACACCTTC.

This clonotype was detected only once. V and J are TRBV6-1 and TRBJ1-2; the D is unclear. CDR3 size: 12 residues. Germline V CDR1 and CDR2: MNHNS, SASEGT. Trimming cost V 10 bases and J 1 base, with 10 bases left between them. The CDR3: CATQEFNYGYTF. The CDR3, as DNA: TGTGCCACCCAGGAATTTAACTATGGCTACACCTTC.

The rearrangement joins TRBV15 to TRBJ2-7; 7 nucleotides align to TRBD1. The germline gives CDR1 LNHNV, CDR2 YYDKDF (reference sequence). Trimming cost V 8 bases and J 4 bases; bases outside gene matches: 5. The CDR3 loop spans 12 amino acids. As DNA, the CDR3 is TGTGCCACCTCAGAACAGGGGTACGAGCAGTACTTC. This gives the protein CATSEQGYEQYF.

The CDR3 nucleotides are TGTGCCAGTAGTATAGGGGACAGGGTACAGCAGCCCCAGCATTTT. Encoded protein: CASSIGDRVQQPQHF. This rearrangement joins TRBV19 to TRBJ1-5; 9 positions match TRBD1. The CDR3 has 15 amino acids. Per germline, CDR1 LNHDA and CDR2 SQIVND (reference sequence). V lost 1 base and J lost 7; bases outside the gene matches: 5.

This clonotype has more than one count but fewer than ten. The genes are TRBV2 and TRBJ1-1; D remains ambiguous. The CDR3 runs 10 residues. Germline V gives CDR1 SNHLY, CDR2 FYNNEI. Trimming removed 6 bases from V and 11 bases from J, with 10 bases in between. CDR3 sequence: CASRDRVAFF. The CDR3 DNA sequence: TGTGCCAGCAGGGACCGGGTCGCTTTCTTT.

This clonotype has a single count. The V and J genes are TRBV10-3 and TRBJ2-7; 11 nucleotides align to TRBD2. CDR1 and CDR2 (germline): ENHRY, SYGVKD. Unmatched junction bases numbered 3, after V lost 5 bases and J lost 6 bases. This CDR3 region has 13 residues. The CDR3 nucleotides are TGTGCCATCAGTTCACTAGCGGGAGCCGAGCAGTACTTC. This encodes CAISSLAGAEQYF.

This rearrangement joins TRBV6-4 to TRBJ2-2; 7 bases match TRBD2. V shed 4 bases, J shed 5 bases, and the junction held 4 bases outside the gene matches. Germline V CDR1 and CDR2: MRHNA, SNTAGT. This CDR3 spans 14 amino acids. This CDR3 is CASSAGRGTGELFF. The CDR3 region has the DNA TGTGCCAGCAGTGCCGGGCGGGGGACCGGGGAGCTGTTTTTT.

This clonotype was found a few times. The CDR3 sequence is CASSYSVAPTRNYGYTF. The CDR3 region has the DNA TGTGCCAGCAGTTACTCAGTTGCACCGACGCGCAACTATGGCTACACCTTC. This rearrangement joins TRBV6-5 to TRBJ1-2; D is unclear. Trimming removed 0 bases at V and 2 bases at J, with 16 bases between. The CDR3 length is 17 residues. Germline loops: CDR1 MNHEY, CDR2 SVGAGI.

V gene TRBV7-9 combines with J gene TRBJ1-1; 7 bases agree with TRBD1. The CDR3 has 13 amino acids. Germline V gene lookup returns CDR1 SEHNR and CDR2 FQNEAQ (reference sequence). Germline trimming cut 8 bases from V and 3 bases from J; bases unmatched to any gene: 6. CDR3 amino acids: CASHRTGDTEAFF. CDR3 DNA sequence: TGTGCCAGCCACAGGACAGGAGACACTGAAGCTTTCTTT.

The chain employs TRBV12-3 or TRBV12-4 and TRBJ2-5, with 9 bases aligning to TRBD1. This CDR3 contains 14 residues. V trimming: 3 bases; J trimming: 3 bases; junction bases outside the gene matches: 2. The CDR3 is CASSFRDREETQYF. The CDR3 DNA is TGTGCCAGCAGTTTTCGGGACAGGGAAGAGACCCAGTACTTC.

The chain is built from TRBV2 and TRBJ2-3; D perhaps matches TRBD2 (6 bases). V lost 8 bases, J lost 1 base, and 16 bases lay in between. In germline, CDR1 is SNHLY, CDR2 FYNNEI. This CDR3 is built from 15 residues. CDR3 DNA: TGTGCCAGCCTAAGTCGGGAGAGGCGCACAGATACGCAGTATTTT. This gives the protein CASLSRERRTDTQYF.

This clonotype was seen once. This sequence joins TRBV20-1 and TRBJ2-1, with TRBD2 matching 10 bases. V shed 6 bases, J shed 4 bases, and the junction held 9 bases outside the gene matches. The V gene's germline CDR1 is DFQATT and CDR2 SNEGSKA (reference sequence). The CDR3 is made up of 15 amino acids. CDR3 region: CSARQTSGIYNEQFF. The CDR3, as DNA: TGCAGTGCCCGGCAAACTAGCGGGATATACAATGAGCAGTTCTTC.

The chain employs TRBV20-1 and TRBJ2-5; TRBD2 aligns across 7 bases. CDR1 and CDR2 from the germline V gene are DFQATT and SNEGSKA (reference sequence). With 6 bases clipped from V and 8 bases from J, the junction kept 6 bases outside the gene matches. The CDR3 spans 11 residues. Written as DNA, the CDR3 is TGCAGTGCCGCGGGGGATGGCACCCAGTACTTC. Translation: CSAAGDGTQYF.

This clonotype has a handful of counts. The chain links TRBV28 to TRBJ2-3; the D gene could be TRBD1 or TRBD2 (6 bases each). Germline V gives CDR1 MDHEN, CDR2 SYDVKM. The CDR3 is made up of 16 amino acids. V lost 5 bases, J lost 4 bases, and 19 bases lay in between. CDR3 DNA: TGTGCCAGCAGTCAGATGACAGGTCCGGGAGCAGATACGCAGTATTTT. Translation gives CASSQMTGPGADTQYF.

The chain carries TRBV6-2 or TRBV6-3 and TRBJ2-1; D gene unclear. The CDR3 consists of 16 residues. In germline, CDR1 is MNHEY, CDR2 SVGEGT. V lost 2 bases, J lost 3 bases, and 14 bases lay in between. The CDR3, as DNA: TGTGCCAGCAGTTACCCCCCCACGCGGTACTACAATGAGCAGTTCTTC. Translating gives CASSYPPTRYYNEQFF.